This T cell receptor beta chain originates from a study of T cell responses to AZD1222 COVID-19 vaccine. Study results and limitations: The donors showed a predominance of white British ancestry and of females, with possible underestimation of clonal diversity.

The CDR3 contains 12 residues. Germline values: CDR1 SNHLY, CDR2 FYNNEI. V shed 8 bases and J shed 1 base, with 8 bases lying between them. Points on this clone: Its antigen is undetermined.

Method: immunoSEQ multiplex PCR; TCRdb's copy keeps in-frame clones and lacks some. The table lists tens of thousands of clones, approximately 88% of them singletons. This receptor was identified in an adult in good health. The V call is TRBV2, the J call TRBJ1-1; perhaps TRBD1 as D (6 bases). The sample here was peripheral blood, taken on day 0 of MenACWY control vaccination. The CDR3 region is CASSTGNTEAFF. The CDR3 DNA reads as TGTGCCAGCTCGACAGGGAACACTGAAGCTTTCTTT.